One and the same sample provided the 29 T cell receptor beta chains below, sequenced in a study of CD8 T cells in Susac syndrome. Reverse transcription of about 0.5 to 1 ug RNA was carried out with random hexamers. TCRdb itself ran the immunoSEQ multiplex PCR reads through MiXCR, one entry per CDR3 protein. Of about 400,000 distinct CDR3 sequences listed, approximately 85% are singletons. Sequencing input: CD8+ T cells from PBMCs. Receptors were obtained from a human donor with multiple sclerosis.

V gene TRBV2 combines with J gene TRBJ1-5; D is undetermined. The CDR3 has 13 amino acids. The V gene lost 3 bases and the J gene lost 5 bases, with 8 bases spanning the gap. The V gene's germline CDR1 is SNHLY and CDR2 FYNNEI. In nucleotides, the CDR3 is TGTGCCAGCAGTGACAGCCTTCATCAGCCCCAGCATTTT. Translating it yields CASSDSLHQPQHF.

CDR3 in amino acids: CASTHSLVAGEYNEQFF. The CDR3 DNA reads as TGTGCCAGCACCCACTCTCTTGTAGCGGGAGAGTACAATGAGCAGTTCTTC. The chain joins TRBV12-3 or TRBV12-4 to TRBJ2-1; 9 bases line up with TRBD2. V shed 7 bases, J shed 4 bases, and the junction held 14 bases outside the gene matches. CDR3 length: 17 residues.

This clonotype was observed once. The gene calls are TRBV11-2 and TRBJ2-3, with D hard to call. CDR1 is SGHAT, CDR2 FQNNGV, per germline. The CDR3 spans 12 residues. Trimming shortened V by 1 base and J by 5 bases, and 4 bases separated the two germline ends. In DNA, the CDR3 is TGTGCCAGCAGCTTAGTAGTAGATACGCAGTATTTT. This encodes CASSLVVDTQYF.

This clonotype came up once. The V and J genes are TRBV4-1 and TRBJ1-3; D is undetermined. CDR3 size: 15 residues. With 5 bases removed from V and 0 bases from J, the gap between germline ends came to 11 bases. Germline V CDR1 and CDR2: MGHRA, YSYEKL. Here the CDR3 reads CASSNLQLSGNTIYF. CDR3 coding DNA: TGCGCCAGCAGCAACCTACAACTCTCTGGAAACACCATATATTTT.

V is TRBV27 and J is TRBJ1-3; D unresolved. Deletions cut 5 bases from V and 3 bases from J, with 17 bases between. CDR3 length: 16 amino acids. In germline, CDR1 is MNHEY, CDR2 SMNVEV (reference sequence). The DNA for the CDR3 is TGTGCCAGCAGTCTCTCGGGAGTCACCGATGGAAACACCATATATTTT. It encodes CASSLSGVTDGNTIYF.

The V gene is TRBV6-5, the J gene TRBJ2-1; 7 bases map to TRBD2. The CDR3 consists of 13 residues. The germline gives CDR1 MNHEY, CDR2 SVGAGI. Trimming at V came to 8 bases and at J to 2 bases, leaving 3 bases not matched to a gene. CDR3 bases: TGTGCCAGCTCTAGCGGACCCTACAATGAGCAGTTCTTC. It specifies CASSSGPYNEQFF.

The chain links TRBV27 to TRBJ2-1; possible D gene TRBD2, 6 bases. This CDR3 contains 13 residues. Germline CDR1 reads MNHEY; CDR2 reads SMNVEV (reference sequence). V was trimmed by 6 bases and J by 4 bases, leaving 10 bases between them. CDR3 in DNA: TGTGCCAGCAGCCGGGACTTTTACAATGAGCAGTTCTTC. Protein sequence: CASSRDFYNEQFF.

The chain combines TRBV11-1 with TRBJ2-3; possible D gene TRBD2, 6 bases. The V gene's germline CDR1 is SGHAT and CDR2 FQDESV (reference sequence). There are 17 residues in the CDR3. With 5 bases removed from V and 2 bases from J, the gap between germline ends came to 20 bases. CDR3 sequence (DNA): TGTGCCAGCAGCCGAACGGAGGTAGCGGAGTACACAGATACGCAGTATTTT. Its translation: CASSRTEVAEYTDTQYF.

This clonotype appeared a single time. For the CDR3, the DNA is TGTGCCAGCAGCTTGGGGGCCGGGATGCGCAATCAGCCCCAGCATTTT. It yields the protein CASSLGAGMRNQPQHF. The chain carries TRBV5-6 and TRBJ1-5, with D unresolved. Per germline, CDR1 SGHDT and CDR2 YYEEEE. Deletions cut 0 bases from V and 2 bases from J, with 12 bases between. The CDR3 runs to 16 residues.

The chain is built from TRBV27 and TRBJ2-1, with 10 bases fitting TRBD1. The CDR3 is 14 amino acids. V lost 7 bases, J lost 10 bases, and 10 bases stayed unmatched. The germline V gene has CDR1 MNHEY and CDR2 SMNVEV (reference sequence). The CDR3 loop is CASIPGGQGDEQFF. The CDR3 DNA sequence: TGTGCCAGCATCCCCGGCGGACAGGGGGACGAGCAGTTCTTC.

This chain uses TRBV6-2 or TRBV6-3 with TRBJ1-5, with a possible D match to TRBD1 (6 bases). Between the trimmed V and J ends, which lost 9 bases and 5 bases, there was a span of 11 bases. The CDR3 consists of 12 residues. CDR1 and CDR2 (germline): MNHEY, SVGEGT. The DNA of the CDR3 is TGTGCCAGTGGACAGTCTTATCAGCCCCAGCATTTT. Translation gives CASGQSYQPQHF.

The rearrangement uses TRBV30 and TRBJ2-1; 7 bases align to TRBD1. The V gene end was trimmed by 1 base and the J gene end by 8 bases; junction bases not matched to a gene: 8. Germline V gene sequence: CDR1 GTSNPN, CDR2 SVGIG (reference sequence). This CDR3 has 14 residues. CDR3 in DNA: TGTGCCTGGAGTGCCGGGGCAGGGGGACATGAGCAGTTCTTC. Translation: CAWSAGAGGHEQFF.

J is TRBJ1-2 and V is TRBV6-4; 7 nucleotides match TRBD1. This CDR3 has 13 amino acids. Per germline, CDR1 MRHNA and CDR2 SNTAGT. Trimming removed 3 bases from V and 5 bases from J; junction bases left unmatched: 3. CDR3 amino acids: CASSDLQGYGYTF. In DNA, the CDR3 is TGTGCCAGCAGTGATCTACAGGGGTATGGCTACACCTTC.

The rearrangement joins TRBV15 to TRBJ1-5; no clear D gene. V lost 0 bases and J 6 bases, leaving 12 bases between the germline ends. CDR3 length: 15 amino acids. Germline assignment: CDR1 LNHNV and CDR2 YYDKDF (reference sequence). The CDR3 coding sequence is TGTGCCACCAGCAGAGATCGGGGAGTGGGTCAGCCCCAGCATTTT. Amino acids: CATSRDRGVGQPQHF.

The J gene is TRBJ1-5, the V gene TRBV20-1; possibly TRBD1 for D (5 bases). Trimming took off 3 bases at V and 9 bases at J, with 24 bases between the two ends. The CDR3 is 16 residues long. Germline V gene data show CDR1 as DFQATT and CDR2 as SNEGSKA (reference sequence). CDR3 coding DNA: TGCAGTGCTAGGGGGGAGGCCGATCAAGGCCGATTGCCCCAGCATTTT. Translated, it gives CSARGEADQGRLPQHF.

J is TRBJ2-7 and V is TRBV7-9; D possibly corresponds to TRBD1 (6 bases). The CDR3 consists of 14 residues. Per germline, CDR1 SEHNR and CDR2 FQNEAQ (reference sequence). With 5 bases removed from V and 7 bases from J, the gap between germline ends came to 18 bases. CDR3 residues: CASSHGQTTMEQYF. The DNA for the CDR3 is TGTGCCAGCAGCCATGGACAGACTACGATGGAGCAGTACTTC.

J is TRBJ1-1 and V is TRBV20-1; D gene uncertain. V was clipped by 3 bases and J by 0 bases, with 17 bases between them. The CDR3 totals 16 residues. Germline V gene sequence: CDR1 DFQATT, CDR2 SNEGSKA (reference sequence). The CDR3: CSARLQVLGMNTEAFF. DNA of the CDR3: TGCAGTGCTAGGTTGCAGGTTTTAGGCATGAACACTGAAGCTTTCTTT.

The chain uses TRBV3-1 and TRBJ2-1; the D gene could be TRBD1 or TRBD2 (5 bases each). This CDR3 comprises 17 residues. Germline V gene lookup returns CDR1 LGHDT and CDR2 YNNKEL (reference sequence). The V end was cut by 0 bases, the J end by 4 bases, with 16 bases between. CDR3 sequence (DNA): TGTGCCAGCAGCCAAGATTGGGGGAAAGAGGGATACAATGAGCAGTTCTTC. Its protein product is CASSQDWGKEGYNEQFF.

The chain recombines TRBV14 with TRBJ1-1; the match to TRBD1 covers 11 bases. The germline V gene has CDR1 SGHDN and CDR2 FVKESK. CDR3 length: 16 amino acids. V was clipped by 4 bases and J by 3 bases; unmatched bases: 7. The CDR3 reads CASSLSPGQGDTEAFF. The CDR3 DNA follows: TGTGCCAGCAGCCTCAGCCCGGGACAGGGGGACACTGAAGCTTTCTTT.

This chain links TRBV4-1 with TRBJ1-1, with D maybe TRBD1 (6 bases). The V end was cut by 0 bases, the J end by 5 bases, with 10 bases between. Looked up from germline, CDR1 is MGHRA and CDR2 is YSYEKL. The CDR3 totals 14 residues. The CDR3 protein is CASSQDPGDTEAFF. In DNA, the CDR3 is TGCGCCAGCAGCCAAGATCCAGGGGATACTGAAGCTTTCTTT.

The V call is TRBV10-2, the J call TRBJ1-5; 10 bases align to TRBD1. CDR3 length equals 19 residues. V lost 0 bases to trimming and J lost 2 bases; unmatched junction nucleotides: 10. Looked up from germline, CDR1 is WSHSY and CDR2 is SAAADI. DNA of the CDR3: TGCGCCAGCAGTGAGTCCCCGGGACAGGGGATTCTCGGCAATCAGCCCCAGCATTTT. It codes for CASSESPGQGILGNQPQHF.

The V call is TRBV30, the J call TRBJ2-4, with D maybe TRBD1 (5 bases). V gave up 0 bases and J gave up 7 bases, with 10 bases separating them. Germline CDR1 and CDR2: GTSNPN and SVGIG (reference sequence). The CDR3 covers 13 residues. The CDR3 is CAWSVGAGNIQYF. For the CDR3, the DNA is TGTGCCTGGAGTGTAGGGGCTGGGAACATTCAGTACTTC.

The V and J genes are TRBV20-1 and TRBJ1-1; no clear D. This CDR3 has 13 residues. CDR1 DFQATT and CDR2 SNEGSKA come from the germline V gene (reference sequence). Trimming cost V 5 bases and J 2 bases, with 12 bases left between them. The CDR3 loop reads CSALKTVNTEAFF. CDR3 nucleotides: TGCAGTGCTTTAAAAACGGTAAACACTGAAGCTTTCTTT.

This chain uses TRBV2 with TRBJ2-1, with D perhaps given as TRBD1 or TRBD2 (5 bases each). The CDR3 is made up of 15 amino acids. Germline V gives CDR1 SNHLY, CDR2 FYNNEI. Trimming removed 6 bases from V and 0 bases from J, with 12 bases in between. In DNA, the CDR3 is TGTGCCAGCAGACAGGACTCGAGCTCCTACAATGAGCAGTTCTTC. This codes for CASRQDSSSYNEQFF.

The chain combines TRBV19 with TRBJ2-7; D is perhaps TRBD1 (6 bases). The length of the CDR3 is 14 residues. Germline V gives CDR1 LNHDA, CDR2 SQIVND (reference sequence). The germline V and J ends were trimmed by 6 bases and 0 bases, with 12 bases remaining between them. The CDR3 DNA reads as TGTGCCAGTAGACCGGGACACCCCTCCTACGAGCAGTACTTC. Protein product: CASRPGHPSYEQYF.

V is TRBV3-1 and J is TRBJ1-1; the match to TRBD1 covers 7 bases. V lost 4 bases to trimming and J lost 4 bases; unmatched junction nucleotides: 15. This CDR3 is 17 amino acids long. The germline CDR1 and CDR2 sequences are LGHDT and YNNKEL (reference sequence). The CDR3 sequence is CASSPRGARGLGTEAFF. CDR3 sequence (DNA): TGTGCCAGCAGCCCCAGGGGGGCTCGGGGATTGGGCACTGAAGCTTTCTTT.

This clonotype was recorded only once. This rearrangement joins TRBV5-6 to TRBJ1-1; 8 positions agree with TRBD1. With 7 bases clipped from V and 0 bases from J, the junction kept 5 bases outside the gene matches. The CDR3 extends over 14 amino acids. From germline, CDR1 is SGHDT and CDR2 YYEEEE. CDR3 sequence: CASLYRGMNTEAFF. Written as DNA, the CDR3 is TGTGCCAGCCTGTACAGGGGGATGAACACTGAAGCTTTCTTT.

The chain combines TRBV19 with TRBJ1-1; a possible D gene is TRBD1 (5 bases). There are 14 residues in the CDR3. The V gene lost 3 bases and the J gene lost 5 bases, with 13 bases spanning the gap. From germline, CDR1 is LNHDA and CDR2 SQIVND (reference sequence). CDR3 region: CASSMLGGRTEAFF. As DNA, the CDR3 is TGTGCCAGTAGTATGTTGGGGGGACGGACTGAAGCTTTCTTT.

The chain couples TRBV29-1 to TRBJ2-2; D perhaps matches TRBD2 (7 bases). Germline V lookup: CDR1 SQVTM, CDR2 ANQGSEA. The CDR3 runs to 17 residues. V lost 5 bases and J 7 bases, leaving 26 bases between the germline ends. CDR3 amino acids: CSVLRWRAGATGGELFF. The CDR3 DNA sequence: TGCAGCGTTCTTAGATGGCGGGCGGGGGCGACGGGCGGGGAGCTGTTTTTT.